The 30 T cell receptor beta chains given below trace back to one sample, sequenced in a study of blood T cell repertoires in COVID-19. The assay was immunoSEQ multiplex PCR, and TCRdb's table has in-frame clones only and misses some. The sample has under 350,000 clones, around 86% seen once. Source material: peripheral blood. These receptors were obtained from a human donor in a cohort sampled during active COVID-19.

This chain connects TRBV5-1 to TRBJ2-2; D might be TRBD2 (5 bases). The ends were cut back, 2 bases at V and 3 bases at J, with 11 bases in the middle. Germline CDR1 SGHRS, CDR2 YFSETQ. The CDR3 runs to 15 residues. CDR3 nucleotides: TGCGCCAGCAGCTTTGGTGGGAGAGACACCGGGGAGCTGTTTTTT. Its protein product is CASSFGGRDTGELFF.

Worth noting for this clone: Distinct nucleotide sequences in the sample also encode this CDR3. The J gene is TRBJ1-1, the V gene TRBV6-5; the D is unclear. CDR1 is MNHEY and CDR2 is SVGAGI in the germline V gene. The CDR3 is 13 residues long. The germline V and J ends were trimmed by 5 bases and 2 bases, with 9 bases remaining between them. CDR3 in DNA: TGTGCCAGCAGTCTACAGCTTAACACTGAAGCTTTCTTT. It is translated as CASSLQLNTEAFF.

This rearrangement joins TRBV5-8 to TRBJ1-4, with D unclear. Germline values: CDR1 SGHTS, CDR2 YDEGEE. V was pared by 7 bases and J by 8 bases, with 15 bases between. The CDR3 contains 13 residues. CDR3 amino acids: CASASRSSEKLFF. The CDR3 DNA follows: TGTGCCAGCGCATCTAGGAGTTCGGAAAAACTGTTTTTT.

For the CDR3, the DNA is TGTGCCAGTAGTATAGGGCGGGGCGCAGATACGCAGTATTTT. Amino acids: CASSIGRGADTQYF. This rearrangement joins TRBV19 to TRBJ2-3; possibly TRBD2 for D (6 bases). The CDR3 contains 14 residues. The ends were cut back, 1 base at V and 4 bases at J, with 9 bases in the middle. The germline V gene encodes CDR1 LNHDA and CDR2 SQIVND (reference sequence).

The chain couples TRBV5-4 to TRBJ2-5; TRBD2 matches 9 bases. V lost 2 bases, J lost 2 bases, and 4 bases stayed unmatched. Germline CDR1 reads SGHNT; CDR2 reads YYREEE (reference sequence). The CDR3 totals 15 residues. The CDR3 here is CASSLRLAGQETQYF. DNA of the CDR3: TGTGCCAGCAGCTTACGTCTAGCGGGACAAGAGACCCAGTACTTC.

The V and J genes are TRBV3-1 (or the pseudogene TRBV3-2) and TRBJ1-1; D perhaps matches TRBD1 (6 bases). V was trimmed by 0 bases and J by 10 bases, leaving 12 bases between them. Germline V gene data show CDR1 as LGHDT and CDR2 as YNNKEL (reference sequence). The CDR3 sequence is 13 residues long. CDR3 loop: CASSQEGDRLAFF. DNA of the CDR3: TGTGCCAGCAGCCAAGAGGGAGACAGGTTAGCTTTCTTT.

The chain recombines TRBV2 with TRBJ1-2; TRBD1 is a possible D gene (5 bases). V dropped 3 bases and J dropped 1 base, with 9 bases sitting between them. CDR1 is SNHLY and CDR2 is FYNNEI in the germline V gene. The CDR3 extends over 14 amino acids. The CDR3 bases are TGTGCCAGCAGTGAGGAGCAGGGTAACTATGGCTACACCTTC. It yields the protein CASSEEQGNYGYTF. Filled out from reference TRBV2 and TRBJ1-2, the complete variable domain reads EPEVTQTPSHQVTQMGQEVILRCVPISNHLYFYWYRQILGQKVEFLVSFYNNEISEKSEIFDDQFSVERPDGSNFTLKIRSTKLEDSAMYFCASSEEQGNYGYTFGSGTRLTVV.

J is TRBJ1-1 and V is TRBV5-6; no firm D call. The germline gives CDR1 SGHDT, CDR2 YYEEEE. Trimming stripped 0 bases from V and 0 bases from J, with 6 bases between. CDR3 size: 14 residues. The CDR3 is CASSLGHMNTEAFF. The CDR3 coding sequence is TGTGCCAGCAGCTTGGGGCACATGAACACTGAAGCTTTCTTT.

This clone was detected a few times. V and J are TRBV2 and TRBJ2-7; 7 bases map to TRBD2. Germline V lookup: CDR1 SNHLY, CDR2 FYNNEI. The CDR3 length is 15 residues. V was pared by 0 bases and J by 5 bases, with 7 bases of the junction left unmatched. CDR3 protein: CASSEARGGVHEQYF. CDR3 coding DNA: TGTGCCAGCAGTGAAGCAAGGGGAGGGGTCCACGAGCAGTACTTC.

On this clone: The sample contains more than one DNA sequence encoding this CDR3. This chain uses TRBV18 with TRBJ2-5; tentative D call: TRBD1 (5 bases). The CDR3 is 15 amino acids. Germline V gives CDR1 KGHSH, CDR2 LQKENI. Trimming took off 2 bases at V and 1 base at J, with 11 bases between the two ends. The CDR3 DNA reads as TGTGCCAGCTCACCAATCGGCCAGGGCCAAGAGACCCAGTACTTC. Its translation is CASSPIGQGQETQYF. Drawing the rest from reference TRBV18 and TRBJ2-5, the complete variable domain is NAGVMQNPRHLVRRRGQEARLRCSPMKGHSHVYWYRQLPEEGLKFMVYLQKENIIDESGMPKERFSAEFPKEGPSILRIQQVVRGDSAAYFCASSPIGQGQETQYFGPGTRLLVL.

This sequence joins TRBV7-9 and TRBJ2-2; 12 bases map to TRBD2. The CDR3 covers 15 residues. V shed 5 bases, J shed 7 bases, and the junction held 5 bases outside the gene matches. CDR1 and CDR2 from the germline V gene are SEHNR and FQNEAQ (reference sequence). The CDR3 spells CASSHRLAGVGELFF. For the CDR3, the DNA is TGTGCCAGCAGCCACCGACTAGCGGGGGTCGGGGAGCTGTTTTTT.

This chain joins TRBV19 and TRBJ2-7; 8 bases agree with TRBD1. Germline CDR1 LNHDA, CDR2 SQIVND (reference sequence). The CDR3 is 13 residues long. V was pared by 8 bases and J by 3 bases, with 6 bases of the junction left unmatched. CDR3 loop: CASAQGGIYEQYF. The DNA for the CDR3 is TGTGCCAGTGCACAGGGGGGCATCTACGAGCAGTACTTC.

The chain recombines TRBV12-3 or TRBV12-4 with TRBJ2-1; D possibly corresponds to TRBD2 (6 bases). This CDR3 has 12 residues. The V gene lost 6 bases and the J gene lost 6 bases, with 9 bases spanning the gap. The CDR3 sequence: CASRGLFNEQFF. CDR3 coding DNA: TGTGCCAGCAGGGGACTTTTCAATGAGCAGTTCTTC.

The genes are TRBV29-1 and TRBJ1-1; weak D call: TRBD1 (5 bases). This CDR3 is built from 14 residues. V lost 0 bases and J lost 5, with 13 bases in between. Germline CDR1 reads SQVTM; CDR2 reads ANQGSEA. Here the CDR3 DNA reads TGCAGCGTTGAAGATCCCGCAGGGAGGACTGAAGCTTTCTTT. Protein: CSVEDPAGRTEAFF.

The gene calls are TRBV28 and TRBJ2-7; TRBD1 matches at 9 bases. Trimming cost V 5 bases and J 5 bases; bases outside gene matches: 10. The CDR3 spans 15 residues. Germline values: CDR1 MDHEN, CDR2 SYDVKM. In DNA, the CDR3 is TGTGCCAGCAGTCCTGGGGACAGGGAGATTAACGAGCAGTACTTC. It encodes CASSPGDREINEQYF.

This chain uses TRBV5-1 with TRBJ1-2; 9 bases are shared with TRBD1. V lost 3 bases and J lost 1; bases outside the gene matches: 1. The CDR3 sequence is 14 residues long. Germline assignment: CDR1 SGHRS and CDR2 YFSETQ. The CDR3: CASSWGQGNYGYTF. CDR3 coding DNA: TGCGCCAGCAGCTGGGGACAGGGTAACTATGGCTACACCTTC.

The chain is built from TRBV5-1 and TRBJ2-1; D possibly corresponds to TRBD2 (6 bases). Germline CDR1 reads SGHRS; CDR2 reads YFSETQ. This CDR3 has 15 amino acids. V was pared by 4 bases and J by 4 bases, with 15 bases between. The CDR3 protein is CASSPGEPGYNEQFF. CDR3 sequence (DNA): TGCGCCAGCAGCCCGGGGGAGCCGGGTTACAATGAGCAGTTCTTC.

About this clone: The sample has other DNA sequences that encode this CDR3 too. The V call is TRBV3-1 (or the pseudogene TRBV3-2), the J call TRBJ1-5, with D possibly being TRBD1 (5 bases). Trimming removed 4 bases at V and 4 bases at J, with 8 bases between. The CDR3 is 13 amino acids. CDR1 is LGHDT and CDR2 is YNNKEL in the germline V gene (reference sequence). CDR3 region: CASSPGGNQPQHF. DNA for the CDR3: TGTGCCAGCAGCCCCGGGGGGAATCAGCCCCAGCATTTT.

This clone was counted only a few times. The V call is TRBV28, the J call TRBJ2-2; D is unclear. Trimming stripped 2 bases from V and 5 bases from J, with 3 bases between. CDR3 length equals 12 residues. The germline V gene encodes CDR1 MDHEN and CDR2 SYDVKM. The CDR3 spells CASSLRTGELFF. Here the CDR3 DNA reads TGTGCCAGCAGTTTACGTACCGGGGAGCTGTTTTTT.

The gene calls are TRBV19 and TRBJ2-7, with TRBD1 matching 7 bases. The CDR3 contains 14 residues. J was trimmed by 2 bases and V by 4 bases; bases with no gene match: 5. Germline lookup yields CDR1 LNHDA and CDR2 SQIVND (reference sequence). The CDR3 coding sequence is TGTGCCAGTAGTACGCGACAGGGAGCCTACGAGCAGTACTTC. As protein: CASSTRQGAYEQYF.

The chain has TRBV7-2 and TRBJ1-2, with D possibly matching TRBD1 (6 bases). Germline V gives CDR1 SGHTA, CDR2 FQGNSA. Trimming took 5 bases from V and 4 from J, leaving 20 bases between them. CDR3 size: 16 residues. The CDR3 bases are TGTGCCAGCAGCCTCCTGTCGGGGGGGCCGGCCTATGGCTACACCTTC. Protein: CASSLLSGGPAYGYTF.

The sample holds a few counts of this clone. The rearrangement joins TRBV4-2 to TRBJ2-5; 12 nucleotides line up with TRBD2. Germline loops: CDR1 LGHNA, CDR2 YNFKEQ. The length of the CDR3 is 16 residues. Trimming removed 1 base from V and 2 bases from J; junction bases left unmatched: 2. The CDR3 sequence is CASSQAGTSGQETQYF. The CDR3 bases are TGTGCCAGCAGCCAAGCCGGGACTAGCGGGCAAGAGACCCAGTACTTC.

Only one count was recorded for this clone. This rearrangement joins TRBV27 to TRBJ2-7, with 9 positions matching TRBD1. V lost 2 bases and J lost 4; bases outside the gene matches: 6. Germline V gene lookup returns CDR1 MNHEY and CDR2 SMNVEV (reference sequence). This CDR3 is 15 amino acids long. The CDR3 spells CASSLGTGPGYEQYF. The CDR3 DNA is TGTGCCAGCAGTTTAGGGACAGGGCCCGGATACGAGCAGTACTTC.

This clone is a singleton in its sample. The genes are TRBV5-4 and TRBJ1-1, with a tentative D call TRBD1 (5 bases). V shed 5 bases and J shed 8 bases, with 19 bases lying between them. The germline V gene has CDR1 SGHNT and CDR2 YYREEE (reference sequence). This CDR3 is built from 14 residues. The CDR3 coding sequence is TGTGCCAGCAGTTTTTTTAAGGGGCAGGCGGAAGCTTTCTTT. Translating gives CASSFFKGQAEAFF.

This clone showed up just a few times. This sequence joins TRBV6-5 and TRBJ2-2; 8 bases map to TRBD2. Germline V gene data show CDR1 as MNHEY and CDR2 as SVGAGI. CDR3 length: 16 amino acids. The J segment lost 5 bases and the V segment lost 0 bases, leaving 5 bases of the junction unmatched. The CDR3 DNA reads as TGTGCCAGCAGTTACTCCGGAACTAGCGGAACCGGGGAGCTGTTTTTT. Its translation is CASSYSGTSGTGELFF.

The V gene is TRBV9, the J gene TRBJ2-5, with D possibly being TRBD1 (6 bases). The length of the CDR3 is 16 residues. V gave up 5 bases and J gave up 5 bases, with 22 bases separating them. Germline CDR1 and CDR2: SGDLS and YYNGEE. CDR3 residues: CASSPRGGTVGETQYF. The CDR3 DNA reads TGTGCCAGCAGTCCCCGAGGGGGAACGGTCGGGGAGACCCAGTACTTC.

The rearrangement uses TRBV29-1 and TRBJ2-1; 8 bases align to TRBD2. This CDR3 contains 15 residues. CDR1 is SQVTM and CDR2 is ANQGSEA in the germline V gene. V shed 6 bases, J shed 0 bases, and the junction held 7 bases outside the gene matches. CDR3 nucleotide sequence: TGCAGCGTCGGCGGGGGGCTGCGCTCCTACAATGAGCAGTTCTTC. It yields the protein CSVGGGLRSYNEQFF.

The rearrangement uses TRBV11-2 and TRBJ2-1, with a tentative D call TRBD1 (7 bases). Looked up from germline, CDR1 is SGHAT and CDR2 is FQNNGV. This CDR3 has 16 residues. The ends were cut back, 5 bases at V and 8 bases at J, with 22 bases in the middle. In nucleotides, the CDR3 is TGTGCCAGCAGCCCTATTCTAGGATCCAGGGGGGATGAGCAGTTCTTC. Translated: CASSPILGSRGDEQFF. Based on the CDR3 plus reference TRBV11-2 and TRBJ2-1, the full variable domain is EAGVAQSPRYKIIEKRQSVAFWCNPISGHATLYWYQQILGQGPKLLIQFQNNGVVDDSQLPKDRFSAERLKGVDSTLKIQPAKLEDSAVYLCASSPILGSRGDEQFFGPGTRLTVL.

Comment on this clone: This same CDR3 is encoded by further DNA sequences in the sample. The gene calls are TRBV5-1 and TRBJ2-1; tentatively, D is TRBD2 (5 bases). The CDR3 totals 15 residues. CDR1 and CDR2 from the germline V gene are SGHRS and YFSETQ. V was trimmed by 0 bases and J by 1 base, leaving 8 bases between them. The CDR3 here is CASSLEAGSYNEQFF. CDR3 DNA: TGCGCCAGCAGCTTGGAGGCGGGTTCCTACAATGAGCAGTTCTTC.

This clone has only one observation. This sequence joins TRBV5-1 and TRBJ2-1; TRBD2 aligns across 8 bases. The CDR3 covers 17 residues. V was clipped by 0 bases and J by 10 bases; unmatched bases: 15. CDR1 SGHRS and CDR2 YFSETQ come from the germline V gene. The CDR3 protein is CASSLGSVGTRALEQFF. The CDR3 DNA is TGCGCCAGCAGCTTGGGGTCGGTGGGGACTAGGGCTTTAGAGCAGTTCTTC.